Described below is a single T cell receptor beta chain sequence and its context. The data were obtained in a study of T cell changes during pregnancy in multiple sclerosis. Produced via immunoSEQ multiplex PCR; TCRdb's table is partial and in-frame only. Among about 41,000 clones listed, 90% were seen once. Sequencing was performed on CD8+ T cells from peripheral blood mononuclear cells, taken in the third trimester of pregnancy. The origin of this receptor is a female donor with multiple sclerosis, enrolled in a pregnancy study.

This CDR3 reads CASQRTGGPIEKLFF. CDR3 coding DNA: TGTGCCAGCCAACGAACGGGAGGGCCGATTGAAAAACTGTTTTTT. V gene TRBV27 combines with J gene TRBJ1-4; D is uncertain. V shed 8 bases and J shed 7 bases, with 20 bases lying between them. Looked up from germline, CDR1 is MNHEY and CDR2 is SMNVEV (reference sequence). The CDR3 runs to 15 residues.